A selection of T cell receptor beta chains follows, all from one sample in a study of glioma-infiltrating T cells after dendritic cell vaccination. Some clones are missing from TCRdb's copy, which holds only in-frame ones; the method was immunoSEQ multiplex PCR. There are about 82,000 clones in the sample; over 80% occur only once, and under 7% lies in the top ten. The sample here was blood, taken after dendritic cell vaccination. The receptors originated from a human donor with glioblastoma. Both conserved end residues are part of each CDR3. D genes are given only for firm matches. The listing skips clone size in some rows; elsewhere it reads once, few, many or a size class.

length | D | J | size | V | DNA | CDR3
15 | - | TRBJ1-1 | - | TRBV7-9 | TGTGCCAGCAGCGCCCGACAGACCATGATCACTGAAGCTTTCTTT | CASSARQTMITEAFF
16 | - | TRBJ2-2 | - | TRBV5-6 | TGTGCCAGCAATTTACAGGGACCCACGAACACCGGGGAGCTGTTTTTT | CASNLQGPTNTGELFF
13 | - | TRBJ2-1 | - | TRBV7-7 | TGTGCCAGCAGCACGACAAGCAAGAATGAGCAGTTCTTC | CASSTTSKNEQFF
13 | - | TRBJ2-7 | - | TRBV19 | TGTGCCAGTTCCGGGACAAATTCCTACGAGCAGTACTTC | CASSGTNSYEQYF
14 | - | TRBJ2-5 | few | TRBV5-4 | TGTGCCAGCAGCTTGGAGCTGGGCCGAGAGACCCAGTACTTC | CASSLELGRETQYF
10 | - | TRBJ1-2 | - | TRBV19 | TGTGCCAGTAGCGGAGGGGTTCCCGCCTTC | CASSGGVPAF
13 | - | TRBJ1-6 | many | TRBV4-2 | TGTGCCAGCAGCCAAGGTATCGATTCACCCCTCCACTTT | CASSQGIDSPLHF
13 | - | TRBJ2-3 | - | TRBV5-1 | TGCGCCAGCAGCCTCCAACCGACTGATACGCAGTATTTT | CASSLQPTDTQYF
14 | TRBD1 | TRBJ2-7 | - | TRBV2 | TGTGCCAGCAAGCCGACAGGGTCTATCTACGAGCAGTACTTC | CASKPTGSIYEQYF
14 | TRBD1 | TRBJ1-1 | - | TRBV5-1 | TGCGCCAGCAGCTTCCAGACAGGGTTCACTGAAGCTTTCTTT | CASSFQTGFTEAFF
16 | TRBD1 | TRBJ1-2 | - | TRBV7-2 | TGTGCCAGCAGCTTAGTCTCCGGCAGGGGGCGGGAAGGCTACACCTTC | CASSLVSGRGREGYTF
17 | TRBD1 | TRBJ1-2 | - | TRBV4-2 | TGTGCCAGCAGCCAAGATCAGGGACAGGGACCCTTCGGTGGCTACACCTTC | CASSQDQGQGPFGGYTF
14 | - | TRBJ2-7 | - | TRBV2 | TGTGCCAGCAGGGAGAGTAGAGAGGGCGGGGAGCAGTACTTC | CASRESREGGEQYF
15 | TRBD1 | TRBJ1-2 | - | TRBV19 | TGTGCCAGTAGTGCCCGACAGGGGGTCTGGTATGGCTACACCTTC | CASSARQGVWYGYTF
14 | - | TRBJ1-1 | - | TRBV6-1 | TGTGCCAGCGTCGTACAGGGCCAGGGGACTGAAGCTTTCTTT | CASVVQGQGTEAFF
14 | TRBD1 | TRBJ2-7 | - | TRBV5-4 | TGTGCCAGCAGCTCCGGACAGGGGGCTAACGAGCAGTACTTC | CASSSGQGANEQYF
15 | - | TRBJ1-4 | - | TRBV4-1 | TGCGCCAGCAGCCAAGAGTCGGGGGATCCTGAAAAACTGTTTTTT | CASSQESGDPEKLFF
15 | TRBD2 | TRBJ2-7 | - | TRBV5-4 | TGTGCCAGCAGCGGTCCGGGACTAGGGACCTACGAGCAGTACTTC | CASSGPGLGTYEQYF
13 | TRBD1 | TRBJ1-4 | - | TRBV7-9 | TGTGCCAGCAGCCGCCGGGACAGCGAAAAACTGTTTTTT | CASSRRDSEKLFF
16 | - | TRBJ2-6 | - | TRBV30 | TGTGCCGGGGGGTGGGGGGTGAGCTCTGGGGCCAACGTCCTGACTTTC | CAGGWGVSSGANVLTF
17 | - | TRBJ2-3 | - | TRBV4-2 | TGTGCCAGCAGCCAAGTCGGGGGAGCCCCTAGCACAGATACGCAGTATTTT | CASSQVGGAPSTDTQYF
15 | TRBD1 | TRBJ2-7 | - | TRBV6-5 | TGTGCCAGCAGTCCGGACAGGCCGGGGCTCTACGAGCAGTACTTC | CASSPDRPGLYEQYF
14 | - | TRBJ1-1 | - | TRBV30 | TGTGCCTGGAGACTGAACAGTAAGAGTCCTGAAGCTTTCTTT | CAWRLNSKSPEAFF
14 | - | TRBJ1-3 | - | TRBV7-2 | TGTGCCAGCAGCTTAGACAGGGCTGGAAACACCATATATTTT | CASSLDRAGNTIYF
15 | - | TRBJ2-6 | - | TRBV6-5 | TGTGCCAGCAGTTCCACGGGGGCTGGGGCCAACGTCCTGACTTTC | CASSSTGAGANVLTF
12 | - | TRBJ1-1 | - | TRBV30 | TGTGCCTTACGCAGGGGAAGCACTGAAGCTTTCTTT | CALRRGSTEAFF
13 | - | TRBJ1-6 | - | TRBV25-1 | TGTGCCAGCAATAGAGAGTTTGATTCACCCCTCCACTTT | CASNREFDSPLHF
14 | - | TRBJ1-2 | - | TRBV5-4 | TGTGCCAGCAGCTTGGACGGCGGGCTAATCGGCTACACCTTC | CASSLDGGLIGYTF
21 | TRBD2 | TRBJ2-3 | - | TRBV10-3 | TGTGCCATCAGTGAGCCCCAGGGACTAGCGGGGGCCGTTTCATACACAGATACGCAGTATTTT | CAISEPQGLAGAVSYTDTQYF
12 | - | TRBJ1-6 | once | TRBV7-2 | TGTGCCAGCAGCGTTCAGGGATCACCCCTCCACTTT | CASSVQGSPLHF
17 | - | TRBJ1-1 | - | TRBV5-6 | TGTGCCAGCAGCTTTAGAGGGGGAGACGCAAGGGGGACTGAAGCTTTCTTT | CASSFRGGDARGTEAFF
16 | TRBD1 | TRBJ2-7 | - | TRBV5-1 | TGCGCCAGCAGCTCAGGAACAGGGGGCAGTTCCTACGAGCAGTACTTC | CASSSGTGGSSYEQYF
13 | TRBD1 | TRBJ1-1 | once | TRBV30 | TGTGCCTGGAATCCCACAGGGGGCCCTGAAGCTTTCTTT | CAWNPTGGPEAFF
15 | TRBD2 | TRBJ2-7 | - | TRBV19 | TGTGCCAGTAGATTGGAGCGGGGGTCCTCCTACGAGCAGTACTTC | CASRLERGSSYEQYF
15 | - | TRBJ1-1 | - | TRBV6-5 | TGTGCCAGCAGAGCGGGGACACTCATGAACACTGAAGCTTTCTTT | CASRAGTLMNTEAFF
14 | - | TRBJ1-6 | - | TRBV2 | TGTGCCAGCAGGGAGGACGGGAGGAATTCACCCCTCCACTTT | CASREDGRNSPLHF
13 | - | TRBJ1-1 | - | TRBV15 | TGTGCCACCAGCAGAGAGGGGGCATTTGAAGCTTTCTTT | CATSREGAFEAFF
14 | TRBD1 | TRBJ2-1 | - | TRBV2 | TGTGCCAGCAGCCGGGACAGCTCCTACAATGAGCAGTTCTTC | CASSRDSSYNEQFF
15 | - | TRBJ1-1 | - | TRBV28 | TGTGCCAGCAGCCAAGAAGGACAGAGGGACGCTGAAGCTTTCTTT | CASSQEGQRDAEAFF
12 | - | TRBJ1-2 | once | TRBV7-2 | TGTGCCAGCAGTCACAGGTACTATGGCTACACCTTC | CASSHRYYGYTF
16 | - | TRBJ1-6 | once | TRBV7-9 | TGTGCCAGCAGCTTAGACATTTCCTCCTATAATTCACCCCTCCACTTT | CASSLDISSYNSPLHF
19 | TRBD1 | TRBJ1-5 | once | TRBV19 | TGTGCCAGTACCCAGAGGGGGAACGACAGGGGGGGTAGCAATCAGCCCCAGCATTTT | CASTQRGNDRGGSNQPQHF
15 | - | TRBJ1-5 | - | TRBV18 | TGTGCCAGCTCACCGGGGGAGGAGGGAAATCAGCCCCAGCATTTT | CASSPGEEGNQPQHF
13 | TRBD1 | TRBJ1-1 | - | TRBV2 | TGTGCCAGCAGTAAAGGACAGGGGCGGAAAGCTTTCTTT | CASSKGQGRKAFF
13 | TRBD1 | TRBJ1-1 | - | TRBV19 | TGTGCCAGTAGTCCCGGACAGGCCCTCTCCCCTTTCTTT | CASSPGQALSPFF
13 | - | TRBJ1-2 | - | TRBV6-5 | TGTGCCAGCAGTTACGCGACAGACTATGGCTACACCTTC | CASSYATDYGYTF
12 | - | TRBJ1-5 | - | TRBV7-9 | TGTGCCAGCAGCCCCCTTGGGGGGACCCAGCATTTT | CASSPLGGTQHF
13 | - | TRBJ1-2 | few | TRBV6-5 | TGTGCCAGCAGTTACGACGGGAACTATGGCTACACCTTC | CASSYDGNYGYTF
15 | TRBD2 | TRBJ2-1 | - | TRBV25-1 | TGTGCCAGCAGTGAATACGGCGGGGGGGCGAATGAGCAGTTCTTC | CASSEYGGGANEQFF